These 14 T cell receptor beta chains originate from one sample sequenced in a study of beta chain features in type 1 diabetes. Overall study findings and caveats: Moderate but significant shortening of TCRB CDR3s was recorded in all four CD4+ subsets from Type 1 diabetes patients.

These receptors have no identified antigens. TCRB transcripts that were expressed got sequenced, as all of the isolated RNA had been reverse transcribed. Assay used: immunoSEQ multiplex PCR; TCRdb lists only in-frame clones, some missing. Of about 53,000 clones in the sample, approximately 60% were seen once. The sequencing sample was made of stem cell memory CD4+ T cells from blood. Receptors originate from a woman aged 25 to 39 with type 1 diabetes.

This clone was seen once. The chain employs TRBV4-1 and TRBJ2-3, with 10 nucleotides matching TRBD2. Germline CDR1 reads MGHRA; CDR2 reads YSYEKL. V shed 5 bases and J 1 base; nucleotides not matched to a gene: 3. CDR3 length: 15 amino acids. The CDR3 DNA reads as TGCGCCAGCAGCACCGGGACTAGCGGCACAGATACGCAGTATTTT. Its translation is CASSTGTSGTDTQYF.

The gene calls are TRBV18 and TRBJ1-5, with 7 nucleotides matching TRBD1. V lost 1 base and J lost 0; bases outside the gene matches: 6. The CDR3 is made up of 17 amino acids. CDR1 KGHSH and CDR2 LQKENI come from the germline V gene. CDR3 DNA: TGTGCCAGCTCACCACGATCGACAGGGCATAGCAATCAGCCCCAGCATTTT. Protein: CASSPRSTGHSNQPQHF. Using reference TRBV18 and TRBJ1-5 for the parts outside the CDR3, the full variable domain is NAGVMQNPRHLVRRRGQEARLRCSPMKGHSHVYWYRQLPEEGLKFMVYLQKENIIDESGMPKERFSAEFPKEGPSILRIQQVVRGDSAAYFCASSPRSTGHSNQPQHFGDGTRLSIL.

This clone was seen a handful of times. The V call is TRBV6-5, the J call TRBJ1-1, with D possibly being TRBD1 (6 bases). V was cut by 2 bases and J by 0 bases, with 7 bases left in between. The CDR3 spans 14 residues. CDR1 and CDR2 from the germline V gene are MNHEY and SVGAGI. The CDR3 sequence is CASSYGTLNTEAFF. The DNA for the CDR3 is TGTGCCAGCAGTTACGGGACATTGAACACTGAAGCTTTCTTT.

DNA of the CDR3: TGTGCCAGCAGCATCTATCGGCGACTCAACGGGGACAATGAGCAGTTCTTC. Its protein is CASSIYRRLNGDNEQFF. The V and J genes are TRBV7-3 and TRBJ2-1; the D gene is possibly TRBD2 (5 bases). This CDR3 has 17 residues. Trimming took off 5 bases at V and 5 bases at J, with 22 bases between the two ends. From germline, CDR1 is SGHTA and CDR2 FQGTGA.

The CDR3, as DNA: TGCAGCGTTGCACAGGGCGCCGGAAACACCATATATTTT. Encoded protein: CSVAQGAGNTIYF. The chain links TRBV29-1 to TRBJ1-3; TRBD1 is a possible D gene (6 bases). Germline lookup yields CDR1 SQVTM and CDR2 ANQGSEA. The V end lost 4 bases, the J end lost 4 bases, and 11 bases lay between the germline ends. The CDR3 has 13 amino acids.

The J gene is TRBJ1-4, the V gene TRBV2; maybe TRBD1 (6 bases). Trimming removed 5 bases from V and 6 bases from J, with 13 bases in between. CDR3 length equals 14 residues. CDR1 is SNHLY, CDR2 FYNNEI, per germline. CDR3 in amino acids: CASSITGPYEKLFF. The CDR3 DNA sequence: TGTGCCAGCAGTATCACAGGGCCCTATGAAAAACTGTTTTTT.

This chain links TRBV9 with TRBJ1-2, with 7 bases fitting TRBD1. Germline CDR1 reads SGDLS; CDR2 reads YYNGEE. This CDR3 region has 15 residues. V dropped 3 bases and J dropped 3; count of bases not matched to a gene: 8. The chain's CDR3 is CASSATGLRDYGYTF. The CDR3 DNA is TGTGCCAGCAGCGCGACAGGGTTGCGTGACTATGGCTACACCTTC. Supplemented by reference TRBV9 and TRBJ1-2, the full variable domain reads DSGVTQTPKHLITATGQRVTLRCSPRSGDLSVYWYQQSLDQGLQFLIQYYNGEERAKGNILERFSAQQFPDLHSELNLSSLELGDSALYFCASSATGLRDYGYTFGSGTRLTVV.

V and J are TRBV11-3 and TRBJ2-1; TRBD2 aligns across 11 bases. J lost 6 bases, V lost 1 base, and 5 bases had no gene match. The germline CDR1 and CDR2 sequences are SGHNT and YENEEA. There are 16 residues in the CDR3. DNA of the CDR3: TGTGCCAGCAGCTTAGTGACTAGCGGGACTGTCAATGAGCAGTTCTTC. Its protein product is CASSLVTSGTVNEQFF.

V usage is TRBV29-1 and J usage is TRBJ1-1; D unresolved. Germline assignment: CDR1 SQVTM and CDR2 ANQGSEA. V lost 0 bases and J 3 bases, leaving 14 bases between the germline ends. The CDR3 loop spans 15 amino acids. The CDR3 protein is CSVEDRGGVYTEAFF. In DNA, the CDR3 is TGCAGCGTTGAAGATCGAGGCGGGGTGTACACTGAAGCTTTCTTT.

The chain joins TRBV27 to TRBJ2-1; possibly TRBD2 for D (6 bases). The CDR3 covers 15 residues. Germline loops: CDR1 MNHEY, CDR2 SMNVEV (reference sequence). V was pared by 2 bases and J by 0 bases, with 8 bases between. The CDR3 DNA follows: TGTGCCAGCAGTTTAATCGGGAGCTCCTACAATGAGCAGTTCTTC. As protein: CASSLIGSSYNEQFF.

This clone was detected only a few times. The chain carries TRBV4-1 and TRBJ2-1; 9 bases are a match to TRBD1. The germline CDR1 and CDR2 sequences are MGHRA and YSYEKL. This CDR3 has 13 amino acids. With V trimmed by 4 bases and J by 8 bases, 3 bases remained unmatched. CDR3 bases: TGCGCCAGCAGCCTTGGGACAGGGTATGAGCAGTTCTTC. As protein: CASSLGTGYEQFF.

The rearrangement links TRBV9 to TRBJ2-2; a possible D gene is TRBD2 (6 bases). Per the germline V gene, CDR1 is SGDLS and CDR2 is YYNGEE. CDR3 length equals 16 residues. Trimming pared 0 bases from V and 0 bases from J, leaving 9 bases between. The CDR3 sequence: CASSVASSANTGELFF. The DNA for the CDR3 is TGTGCCAGCAGCGTAGCTTCTAGCGCGAACACCGGGGAGCTGTTTTTT.

The DNA for the CDR3 is TGTGCCTGGAGTACAGGACTAGTTGTGCACACTGGGGCCAACGTCCTGACTTTC. Amino acids: CAWSTGLVVHTGANVLTF. This chain connects TRBV30 to TRBJ2-6, with 7 nucleotides matching TRBD2. Germline V lookup: CDR1 GTSNPN, CDR2 SVGIG (reference sequence). V was clipped by 2 bases and J by 2 bases; unmatched bases: 12. CDR3 size: 18 residues.

This chain's CDR3 is CASSRLAENTGELFF. In DNA, the CDR3 is TGTGCCAGCTCTCGACTAGCAGAGAACACCGGGGAGCTGTTTTTT. This chain uses TRBV18 with TRBJ2-2, with 7 bases identical to TRBD2. Germline trimming cut 6 bases from V and 1 base from J; bases unmatched to any gene: 5. The germline CDR1 and CDR2 sequences are KGHSH and LQKENI. The CDR3 runs 15 residues.